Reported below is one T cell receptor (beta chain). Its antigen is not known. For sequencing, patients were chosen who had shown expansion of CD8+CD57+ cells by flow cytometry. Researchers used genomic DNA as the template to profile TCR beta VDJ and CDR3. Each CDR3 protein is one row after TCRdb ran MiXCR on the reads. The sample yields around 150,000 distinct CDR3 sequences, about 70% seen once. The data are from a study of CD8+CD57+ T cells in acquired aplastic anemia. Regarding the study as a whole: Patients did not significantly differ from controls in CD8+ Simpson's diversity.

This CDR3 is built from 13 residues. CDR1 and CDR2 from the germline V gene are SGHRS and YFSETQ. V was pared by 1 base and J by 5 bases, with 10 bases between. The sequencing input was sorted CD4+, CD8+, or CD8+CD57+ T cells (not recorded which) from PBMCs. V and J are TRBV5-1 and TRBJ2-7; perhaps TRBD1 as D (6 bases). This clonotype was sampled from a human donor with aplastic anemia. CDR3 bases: TGCGCCAGCAGCTTGACAGGGTCCCACGAGCAGTACTTC. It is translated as CASSLTGSHEQYF.